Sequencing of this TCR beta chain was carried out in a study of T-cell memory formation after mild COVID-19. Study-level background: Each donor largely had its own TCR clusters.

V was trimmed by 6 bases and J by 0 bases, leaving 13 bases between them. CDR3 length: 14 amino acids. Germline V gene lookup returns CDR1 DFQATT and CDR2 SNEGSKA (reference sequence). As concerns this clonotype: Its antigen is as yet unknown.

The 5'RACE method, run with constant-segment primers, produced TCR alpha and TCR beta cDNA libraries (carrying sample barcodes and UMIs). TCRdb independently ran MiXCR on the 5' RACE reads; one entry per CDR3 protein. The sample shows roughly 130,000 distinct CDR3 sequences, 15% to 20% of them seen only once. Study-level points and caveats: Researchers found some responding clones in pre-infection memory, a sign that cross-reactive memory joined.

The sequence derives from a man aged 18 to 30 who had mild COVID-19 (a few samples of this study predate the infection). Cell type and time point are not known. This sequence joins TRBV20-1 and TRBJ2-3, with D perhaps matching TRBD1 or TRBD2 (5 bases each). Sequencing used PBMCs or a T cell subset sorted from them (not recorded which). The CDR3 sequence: CSADPRDSTDTQYF. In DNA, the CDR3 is TGCAGTGCCGACCCTAGGGACAGCACAGATACGCAGTATTTT.